These T cell receptor beta chains were read from a single sample in a study of shared clonotypes between healthy human individuals. Profiled with immunoSEQ multiplex PCR; TCRdb holds only in-frame clones, not every one. The data contain about 530,000 clones, 90% to 97% of them singletons. The specimen was naive CD4+ T cells sorted from blood. The receptors here all came from a woman in her thirties in good health. Each CDR3 is given with its conserved first and last residue. The order of the fields is V gene, J gene, D gene, clone size, CDR3 protein, CDR3 DNA. A D gene is named only where the DNA matches it firmly. Only part of the rows carry a size: once, few, many, or a class if the clone is expanded.

>TRBV5-6|TRBJ2-7|NA|NA
CASSLWVRTYEQYF
TGTGCCAGCAGCTTGTGGGTCAGAACCTACGAGCAGTACTTC
>TRBV5-1|TRBJ2-5|NA|NA
CASSLGGPQETQYF
TGCGCCAGCAGCTTGGGGGGGCCCCAAGAGACCCAGTACTTC
>TRBV19|TRBJ1-1|NA|few
CASILGANTEAFF
TGTGCCAGTATATTGGGAGCGAACACTGAAGCTTTCTTT
>TRBV18|TRBJ2-3|NA|NA
CASSQTGDGTDTQYF
TGTGCCAGCTCACAAACAGGTGACGGCACAGATACGCAGTATTTT
>TRBV11-2|TRBJ2-1|NA|NA
CASSYRDSYNEQFF
TGTGCCAGCAGCTACAGAGACTCCTACAATGAGCAGTTCTTC
>TRBV18|TRBJ1-3|NA|NA
CASSPDGSGNTIYF
TGTGCCAGCTCACCTGATGGCTCTGGAAACACCATATATTTT
>TRBV10-3|TRBJ2-7|TRBD2|NA
CAIRSGTSGTDEQYF
TGTGCCATCAGGTCAGGGACTAGCGGGACAGACGAGCAGTACTTC
>TRBV11-1|TRBJ1-2|NA|NA
CASSFRTDYGYTF
TGTGCCAGCAGCTTTCGGACGGACTATGGCTACACCTTC
>TRBV5-6|TRBJ2-1|TRBD1|NA
CASSSRTGAILHFNEQFF
TGTGCCAGCAGCTCGCGGACAGGGGCGATCTTGCATTTCAATGAGCAGTTCTTC
>TRBV30|TRBJ2-3|NA|NA
CAWSVSEPTDTQYF
TGTGCCTGGAGTGTGTCAGAACCTACAGATACGCAGTATTTT
>TRBV7-9|TRBJ1-1|NA|NA
CASRLVGGEGEAFF
TGTGCCAGTAGGTTAGTAGGAGGGGAGGGTGAAGCTTTCTTT
>TRBV6-5|TRBJ1-1|NA|NA
CASSRGNTEAFF
TGTGCCAGCAGTCGGGGGAACACTGAAGCTTTCTTT
>TRBV27|TRBJ2-7|TRBD1|NA
CASSAIPGQGAYEQYF
TGTGCCAGCAGTGCCATACCGGGACAGGGGGCCTACGAGCAGTACTTC
>TRBV11-3|TRBJ2-2|NA|NA
CASSLDRATGELFF
TGTGCCAGCAGCTTAGACAGAGCAACCGGGGAGCTGTTTTTT
>TRBV7-8|TRBJ1-4|NA|NA
CASSLGSRANEKLFF
TGTGCCAGCAGCCTGGGGTCGCGGGCTAATGAAAAACTGTTTTTT
>TRBV5-1|TRBJ2-5|NA|NA
CASSLGQQETQYF
TGCGCCAGCAGCTTGGGACAACAAGAGACCCAGTACTTC
>TRBV5-1|TRBJ2-1|TRBD1|NA
CASSLATTGTVYNEQFF
TGCGCCAGCAGCTTGGCAACCACCGGGACAGTTTACAATGAGCAGTTCTTC
>TRBV6-5|TRBJ2-1|NA|NA
CASSYSNEQFF
TGTGCCAGCAGTTACTCAAATGAGCAGTTCTTC
>TRBV18|TRBJ2-2|TRBD1|NA
CASSRQGEYAGELFF
TGTGCCAGCTCGCGACAGGGGGAATACGCCGGGGAGCTGTTTTTT
>TRBV18|TRBJ1-2|TRBD1|NA
CASSPEQGARGYTF
TGTGCCAGCTCACCCGAGCAGGGGGCGCGAGGCTACACCTTC
>TRBV27|TRBJ2-3|TRBD2|NA
CASSQGLAGGNTQYF
TGTGCCAGCAGCCAGGGACTAGCGGGGGGGAATACGCAGTATTTT
>TRBV6-4|TRBJ2-2|NA|NA
CASRERDIYTGELFF
TGTGCCAGCAGGGAACGGGACATCTACACCGGGGAGCTGTTTTTT
>TRBV15|TRBJ2-1|TRBD2|NA
CATSRDHGGRASYNEQFF
TGTGCCACCAGCAGAGATCACGGCGGGAGAGCGTCCTACAATGAGCAGTTCTTC
>TRBV7-2|TRBJ1-1|NA|NA
CASRQRTENTEAFF
TGTGCCAGCAGACAACGGACAGAGAACACTGAAGCTTTCTTT
>TRBV6-4|TRBJ1-6|NA|NA
CASSSLFNSPLHF
TGTGCCAGCAGCTCCCTATTCAATTCACCCCTCCACTTT
>TRBV28|TRBJ1-3|NA|NA
CASRGLDRPYPPIYF
TGTGCCAGCAGGGGGCTGGACAGACCATATCCGCCCATATATTTT
>TRBV10-3|TRBJ2-3|NA|NA
CAISDGGTGTDTQYF
TGTGCCATCAGTGATGGAGGGACTGGCACAGATACGCAGTATTTT
>TRBV15|TRBJ1-6|NA|NA
CATSRDIYNSPLHF
TGTGCCACCAGCCGGGACATTTATAATTCACCCCTCCACTTT
>TRBV7-2|TRBJ1-2|NA|once
CASAPSRGRGGYGYTF
TGTGCCAGCGCCCCTTCTAGAGGGAGGGGTGGCTATGGCTACACCTTC
>TRBV19|TRBJ1-5|NA|NA
CASSRAARGNQPQHF
TGTGCCAGTAGTAGGGCGGCCCGCGGCAATCAGCCCCAGCATTTT
>TRBV11-3|TRBJ2-3|NA|once
CASSLGGGTDTQYF
TGTGCCAGCAGCTTAGGAGGGGGCACAGATACGCAGTATTTT
>TRBV10-1|TRBJ1-1|NA|NA
CASSENPAWTEAFF
TGCGCCAGCAGTGAGAATCCAGCGTGGACTGAAGCTTTCTTT
>TRBV19|TRBJ2-2|NA|NA
CASSSGLGANTGELFF
TGTGCCAGTAGTTCGGGGTTAGGGGCAAACACCGGGGAGCTGTTTTTT